The 2 T cell receptor beta chains given below trace back to one sample, sequenced in a study of beta chain features in type 1 diabetes (dated by TCRdb to 2016 to 2018). Preparation of the library involved the immunoSEQ multiplex PCR assay. The entire isolated RNA was reverse transcribed using the High Capacity cDNA Reverse Transcription Kit, and thus expressed TCRB transcripts were sequenced. As stored in TCRdb, this immuneACCESS dataset retains in-frame rearrangements with V and J assigned. A fraction of the clones does not appear; measured against another copy, unresolved V genes explain less than half of the discrepancy, and the remainder lacks a known reason. Present in this sample are 450,000 to 600,000 clones, 30% of which were seen just once. The top ten constitute almost 0.065% of the sample. Sequenced material: naive CD4+ T cells from blood. The intended sense of this specimen's cell subset or site label: true naive CD4+ T cells. Receptors were obtained from a man younger than 35 in good health.

This clone came up a few times. This chain links TRBV29-1 with TRBJ1-1; weak D call: TRBD1 (5 bases). The CDR3 loop spans 12 amino acids. Trimming removed 5 bases at V and 3 bases at J, with 10 bases between. The germline gives CDR1 SQVTM, CDR2 ANQGSEA. CDR3 coding DNA: TGCAGCGTTCCTCAGGGTCACACTGAAGCTTTCTTT. It translates to CSVPQGHTEAFF.

This sequence joins TRBV29-1 and TRBJ2-5, with unresolved D. The germline V and J ends were trimmed by 7 bases and 4 bases, with 13 bases remaining between them. The CDR3 consists of 12 residues. Germline V lookup: CDR1 SQVTM, CDR2 ANQGSEA. The CDR3 sequence is CSAERETETQYF. As DNA, the CDR3 is TGCAGCGCCGAAAGGGAAACAGAGACCCAGTACTTC. The entire variable domain, with the rest obtained from reference TRBV29-1 and TRBJ2-5, is as follows: SAVISQKPSRDICQRGTSLTIQCQVDSQVTMMFWYRQQPGQSLTLIATANQGSEATYESGFVIDKFPISRPNLTFSTLTVSNMSPEDSSIYLCSAERETETQYFGPGTRLLVL.